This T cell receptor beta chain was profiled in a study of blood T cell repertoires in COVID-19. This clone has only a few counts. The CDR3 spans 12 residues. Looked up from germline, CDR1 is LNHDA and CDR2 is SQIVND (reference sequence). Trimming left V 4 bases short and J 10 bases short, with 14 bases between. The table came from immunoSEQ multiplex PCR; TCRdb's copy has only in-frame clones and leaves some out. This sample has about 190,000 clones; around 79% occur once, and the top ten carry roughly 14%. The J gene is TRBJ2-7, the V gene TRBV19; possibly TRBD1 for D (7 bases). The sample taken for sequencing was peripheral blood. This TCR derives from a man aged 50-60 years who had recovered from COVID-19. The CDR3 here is CASSTSGGYQYF. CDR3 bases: TGTGCCAGTAGTACTTCAGGGGGGTACCAGTACTTC.